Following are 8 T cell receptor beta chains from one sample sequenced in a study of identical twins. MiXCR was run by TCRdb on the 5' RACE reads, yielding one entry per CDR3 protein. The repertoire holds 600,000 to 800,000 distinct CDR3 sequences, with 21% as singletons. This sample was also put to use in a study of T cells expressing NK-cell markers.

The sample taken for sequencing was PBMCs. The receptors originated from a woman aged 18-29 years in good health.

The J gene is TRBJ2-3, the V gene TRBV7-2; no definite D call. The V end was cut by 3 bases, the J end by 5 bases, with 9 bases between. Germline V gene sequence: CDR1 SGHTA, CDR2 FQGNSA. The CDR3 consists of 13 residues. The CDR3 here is CASSFKGVDTQYF. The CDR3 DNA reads TGTGCCAGCAGCTTCAAGGGTGTAGATACGCAGTATTTT.

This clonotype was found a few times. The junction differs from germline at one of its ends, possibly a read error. CDR3 region: CSVERGTAPQETQYF. The CDR3 nucleotides are TGCAGTGTTGAACGTGGGACAGCCCCCCAAGAGACCCAGTACTTC. The V gene is TRBV29-1, the J gene TRBJ2-5, with 7 bases aligning to TRBD1. The V gene's germline CDR1 is SQVTM and CDR2 ANQGSEA. This CDR3 contains 15 residues.

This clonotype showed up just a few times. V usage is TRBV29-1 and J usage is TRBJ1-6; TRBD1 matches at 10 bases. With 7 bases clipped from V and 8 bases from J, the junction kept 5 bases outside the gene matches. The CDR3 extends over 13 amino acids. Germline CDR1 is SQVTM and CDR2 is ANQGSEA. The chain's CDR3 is CSAGQGMDSPLHF. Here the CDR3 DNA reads TGCAGCGCGGGACAGGGGATGGATTCACCCCTCCACTTT. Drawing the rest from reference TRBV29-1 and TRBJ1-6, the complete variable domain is SAVISQKPSRDICQRGTSLTIQCQVDSQVTMMFWYRQQPGQSLTLIATANQGSEATYESGFVIDKFPISRPNLTFSTLTVSNMSPEDSSIYLCSAGQGMDSPLHFGNGTRLTVT.

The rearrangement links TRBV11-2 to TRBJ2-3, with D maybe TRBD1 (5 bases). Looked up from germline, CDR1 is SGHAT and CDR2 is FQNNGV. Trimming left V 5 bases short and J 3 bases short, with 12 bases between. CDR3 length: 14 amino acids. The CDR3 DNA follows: TGTGCCAGCAGCCAAAGGGGCCTAACAGATACGCAGTATTTT. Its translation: CASSQRGLTDTQYF.

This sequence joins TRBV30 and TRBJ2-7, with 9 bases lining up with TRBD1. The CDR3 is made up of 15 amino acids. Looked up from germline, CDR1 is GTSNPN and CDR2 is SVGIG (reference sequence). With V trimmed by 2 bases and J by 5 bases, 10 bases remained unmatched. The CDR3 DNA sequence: TGTGCCTGGAGTCCTTATTATACAGGGGGCGACGAGCAGTACTTC. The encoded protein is CAWSPYYTGGDEQYF.

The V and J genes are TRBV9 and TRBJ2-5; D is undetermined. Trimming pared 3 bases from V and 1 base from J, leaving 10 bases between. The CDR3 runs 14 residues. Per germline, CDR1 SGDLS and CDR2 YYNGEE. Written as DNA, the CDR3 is TGTGCCAGCAGCGGAAGGAGAAGCCAAGAGACCCAGTACTTC. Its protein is CASSGRRSQETQYF. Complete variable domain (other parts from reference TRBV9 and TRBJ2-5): DSGVTQTPKHLITATGQRVTLRCSPRSGDLSVYWYQQSLDQGLQFLIQYYNGEERAKGNILERFSAQQFPDLHSELNLSSLELGDSALYFCASSGRRSQETQYFGPGTRLLVL.

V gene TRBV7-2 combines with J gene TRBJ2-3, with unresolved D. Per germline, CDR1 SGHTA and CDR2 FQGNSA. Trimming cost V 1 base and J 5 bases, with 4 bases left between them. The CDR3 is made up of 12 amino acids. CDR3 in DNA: TGTGCCAGCAGCTTAGAATTAGATACGCAGTATTTT. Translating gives CASSLELDTQYF.

Here the CDR3 reads CASSPKGQGNGELFF. CDR3 nucleotide sequence: TGTGCCAGCAGCCCCAAAGGACAGGGAAACGGGGAGCTGTTTTTT. This chain joins TRBV5-4 and TRBJ2-2; 8 bases align to TRBD1. Losses at the gene ends were 4 bases for V and 7 bases for J; bases not matched to a gene: 9. The CDR3 totals 15 residues. Germline V lookup: CDR1 SGHNT, CDR2 YYREEE (reference sequence).